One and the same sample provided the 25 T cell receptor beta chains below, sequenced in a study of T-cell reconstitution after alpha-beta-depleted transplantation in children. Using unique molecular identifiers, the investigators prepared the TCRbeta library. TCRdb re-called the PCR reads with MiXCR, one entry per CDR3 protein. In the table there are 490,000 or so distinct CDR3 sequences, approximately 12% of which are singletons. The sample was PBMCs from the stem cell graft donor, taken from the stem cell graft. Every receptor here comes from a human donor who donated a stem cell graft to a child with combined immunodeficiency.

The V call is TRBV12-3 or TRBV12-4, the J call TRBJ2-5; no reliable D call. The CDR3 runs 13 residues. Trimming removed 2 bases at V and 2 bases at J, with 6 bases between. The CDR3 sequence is CASSLLSQETQYF. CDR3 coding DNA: TGTGCCAGCAGTTTACTTTCACAAGAGACCCAGTACTTC.

This chain's CDR3 is CASSSAGGYEQYF. Here the CDR3 DNA reads TGTGCCAGCAGCTCCGCAGGGGGCTACGAGCAGTACTTC. The chain employs TRBV7-3 and TRBJ2-7; 7 bases are a match to TRBD1. Germline V CDR1 and CDR2: SGHTA, FQGTGA. V lost 4 bases to trimming and J lost 3 bases; unmatched junction nucleotides: 3. The CDR3 runs 13 residues.

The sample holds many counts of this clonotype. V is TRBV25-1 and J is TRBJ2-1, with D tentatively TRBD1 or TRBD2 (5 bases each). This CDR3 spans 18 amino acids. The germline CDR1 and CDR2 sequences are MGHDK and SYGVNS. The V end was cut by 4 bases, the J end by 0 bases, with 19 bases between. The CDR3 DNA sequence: TGTGCCAGCAGTGGATCGGACATAGCCCGGGACTCCTACAATGAGCAGTTCTTC. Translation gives CASSGSDIARDSYNEQFF. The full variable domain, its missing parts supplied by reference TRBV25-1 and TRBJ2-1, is EADIYQTPRYLVIGTGKKITLECSQTMGHDKMYWYQQDPGMELHLIHYSYGVNSTEKGDLSSESTVSRIRTEHFPLTLESARPSHTSQYLCASSGSDIARDSYNEQFFGPGTRLTVL.

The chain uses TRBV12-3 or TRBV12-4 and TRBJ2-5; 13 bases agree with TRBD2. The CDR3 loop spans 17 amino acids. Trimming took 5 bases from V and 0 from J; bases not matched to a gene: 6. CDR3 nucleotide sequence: TGTGCCAGCAGTCGGACTAGCGGGAGCCCGTACCAAGAGACCCAGTACTTC. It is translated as CASSRTSGSPYQETQYF.

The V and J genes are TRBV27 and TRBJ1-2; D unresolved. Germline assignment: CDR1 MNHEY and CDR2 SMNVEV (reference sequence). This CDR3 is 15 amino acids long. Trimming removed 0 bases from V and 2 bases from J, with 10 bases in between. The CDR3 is CASSLSHGQNYGYTF. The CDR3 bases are TGTGCCAGCAGTTTATCGCACGGCCAGAACTATGGCTACACCTTC.

Here the CDR3 DNA reads TGTGCCAGCATTACATTGGACAGCTCTAGCACAGATACGCAGTATTTT. It is translated as CASITLDSSSTDTQYF. The chain couples TRBV21-1 to TRBJ2-3; the table's D call of TRBD1 was not tested on the DNA. TRBV21-1 is noted as a pseudogene. There are 16 residues in the CDR3.

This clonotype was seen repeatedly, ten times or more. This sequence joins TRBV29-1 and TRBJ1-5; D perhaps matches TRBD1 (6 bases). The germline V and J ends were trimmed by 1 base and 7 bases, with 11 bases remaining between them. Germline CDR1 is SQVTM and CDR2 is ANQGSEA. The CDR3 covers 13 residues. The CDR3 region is CSVEGQRGQPQHF. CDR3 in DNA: TGCAGCGTTGAAGGGCAGAGGGGGCAGCCCCAGCATTTT.

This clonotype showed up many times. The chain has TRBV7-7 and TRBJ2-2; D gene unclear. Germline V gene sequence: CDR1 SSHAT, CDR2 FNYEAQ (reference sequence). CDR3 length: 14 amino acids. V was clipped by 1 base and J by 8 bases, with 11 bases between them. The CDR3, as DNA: TGTGCCAGCAGCTTAGGAACCCTTGGAGGGGAGCTGTTTTTT. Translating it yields CASSLGTLGGELFF.

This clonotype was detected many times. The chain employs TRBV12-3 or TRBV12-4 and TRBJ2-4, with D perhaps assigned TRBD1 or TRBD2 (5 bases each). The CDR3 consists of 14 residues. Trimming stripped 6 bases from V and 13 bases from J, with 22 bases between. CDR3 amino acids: CASSPGTNLNGQYF. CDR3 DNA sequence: TGTGCCAGCAGCCCTGGGACCAACCTGAATGGGCAGTACTTC.

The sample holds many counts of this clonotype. The CDR3 loop reads CASQTGWSADTQYF. CDR3 in DNA: TGTGCCAGCCAGACAGGGTGGTCCGCAGATACGCAGTATTTT. The chain uses TRBV27 and TRBJ2-3; 7 bases align to TRBD1. J lost 4 bases, V lost 8 bases, and 9 bases had no gene match. Germline-derived CDR1 and CDR2 are MNHEY and SMNVEV (reference sequence). CDR3 length: 14 amino acids.

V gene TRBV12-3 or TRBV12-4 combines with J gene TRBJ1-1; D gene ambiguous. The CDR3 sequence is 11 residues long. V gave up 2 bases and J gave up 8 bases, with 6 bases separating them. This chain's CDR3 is CASSLSGEAFF. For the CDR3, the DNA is TGTGCCAGCAGTTTATCGGGAGAAGCTTTCTTT.

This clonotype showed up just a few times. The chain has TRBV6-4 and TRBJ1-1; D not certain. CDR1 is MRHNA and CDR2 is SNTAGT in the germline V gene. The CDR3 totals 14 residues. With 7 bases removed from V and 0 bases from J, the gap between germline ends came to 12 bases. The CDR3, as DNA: TGTGCCAGCATAAGGAGGGCCTTGAACACTGAAGCTTTCTTT. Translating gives CASIRRALNTEAFF.

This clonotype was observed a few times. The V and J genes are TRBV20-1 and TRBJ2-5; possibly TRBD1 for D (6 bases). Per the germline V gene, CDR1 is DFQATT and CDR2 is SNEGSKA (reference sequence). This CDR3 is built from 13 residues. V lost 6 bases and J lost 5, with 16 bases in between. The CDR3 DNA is TGCAGTGCCCCGACAGGTGATGGGGAGACCCAGTACTTC. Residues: CSAPTGDGETQYF.

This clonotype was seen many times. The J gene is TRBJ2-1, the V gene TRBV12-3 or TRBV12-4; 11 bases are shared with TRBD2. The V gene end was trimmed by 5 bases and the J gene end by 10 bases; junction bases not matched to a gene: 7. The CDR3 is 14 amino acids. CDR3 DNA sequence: TGTGCCAGCAGTACTAGCGGGAGTTCCTGGGAGCAGTTCTTC. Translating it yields CASSTSGSSWEQFF.

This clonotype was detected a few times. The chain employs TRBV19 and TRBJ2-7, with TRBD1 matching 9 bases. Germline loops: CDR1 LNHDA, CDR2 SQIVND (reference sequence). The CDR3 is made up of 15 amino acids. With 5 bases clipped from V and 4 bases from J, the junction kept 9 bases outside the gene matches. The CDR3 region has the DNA TGTGCCAGTAGTGTAGGGACAGGGCGGTTTTACGAGCAGTACTTC. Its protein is CASSVGTGRFYEQYF.

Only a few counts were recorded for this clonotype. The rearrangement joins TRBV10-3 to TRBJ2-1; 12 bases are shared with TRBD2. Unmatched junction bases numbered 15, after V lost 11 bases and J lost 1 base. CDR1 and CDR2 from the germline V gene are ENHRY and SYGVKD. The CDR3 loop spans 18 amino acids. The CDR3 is CAVEAPSGRAKSYNEQFF. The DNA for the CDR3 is TGTGCCGTCGAGGCGCCTAGCGGGAGGGCCAAGTCCTACAATGAGCAGTTCTTC.

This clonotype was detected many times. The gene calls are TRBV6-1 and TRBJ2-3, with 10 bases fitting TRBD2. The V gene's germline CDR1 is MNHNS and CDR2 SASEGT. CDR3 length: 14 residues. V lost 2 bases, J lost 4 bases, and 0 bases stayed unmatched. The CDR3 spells CASSELAGADTQYF. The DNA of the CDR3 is TGTGCCAGCAGTGAACTAGCGGGAGCAGATACGCAGTATTTT.

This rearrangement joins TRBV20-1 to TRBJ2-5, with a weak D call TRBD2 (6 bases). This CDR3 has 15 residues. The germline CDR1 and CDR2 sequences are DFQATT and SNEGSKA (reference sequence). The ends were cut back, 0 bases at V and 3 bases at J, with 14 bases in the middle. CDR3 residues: CSARDGAGTKETQYF. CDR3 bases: TGCAGTGCTAGAGATGGGGCGGGGACGAAAGAGACCCAGTACTTC.

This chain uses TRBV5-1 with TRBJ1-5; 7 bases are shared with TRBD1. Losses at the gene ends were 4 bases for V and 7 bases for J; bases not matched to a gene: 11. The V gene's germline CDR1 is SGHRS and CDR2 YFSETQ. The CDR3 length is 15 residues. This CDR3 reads CASSHRQGPQQPQHF. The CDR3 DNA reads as TGCGCCAGCAGCCACCGACAGGGACCTCAACAGCCCCAGCATTTT.

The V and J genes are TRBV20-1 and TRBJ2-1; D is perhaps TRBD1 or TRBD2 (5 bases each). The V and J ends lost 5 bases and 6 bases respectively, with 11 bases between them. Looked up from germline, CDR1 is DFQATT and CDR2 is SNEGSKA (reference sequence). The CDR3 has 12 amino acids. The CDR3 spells CSAGGVVNEQFF. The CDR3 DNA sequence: TGCAGTGCTGGGGGTGTTGTCAATGAGCAGTTCTTC.

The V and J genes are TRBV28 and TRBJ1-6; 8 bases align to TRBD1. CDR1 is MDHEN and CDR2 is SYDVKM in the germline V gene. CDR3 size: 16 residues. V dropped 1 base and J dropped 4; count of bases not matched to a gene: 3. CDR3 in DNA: TGTGCCAGCAGTTTATTCGGGACAGGATATAATTCACCCCTCCACTTT. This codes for CASSLFGTGYNSPLHF.

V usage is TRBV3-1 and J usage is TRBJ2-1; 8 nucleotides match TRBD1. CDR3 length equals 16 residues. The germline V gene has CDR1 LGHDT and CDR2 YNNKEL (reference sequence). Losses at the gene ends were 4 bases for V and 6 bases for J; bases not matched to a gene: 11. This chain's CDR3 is CASSLQTGALLNEQFF. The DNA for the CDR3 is TGTGCCAGCAGCCTTCAGACAGGGGCTCTCCTCAATGAGCAGTTCTTC.

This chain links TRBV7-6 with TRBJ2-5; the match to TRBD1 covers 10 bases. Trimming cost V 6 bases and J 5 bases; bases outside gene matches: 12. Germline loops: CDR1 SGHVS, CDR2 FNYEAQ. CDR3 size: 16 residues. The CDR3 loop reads CASSFQTGGGSETQYF. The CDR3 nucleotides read TGTGCCAGCAGTTTCCAGACAGGGGGCGGGAGTGAGACCCAGTACTTC.

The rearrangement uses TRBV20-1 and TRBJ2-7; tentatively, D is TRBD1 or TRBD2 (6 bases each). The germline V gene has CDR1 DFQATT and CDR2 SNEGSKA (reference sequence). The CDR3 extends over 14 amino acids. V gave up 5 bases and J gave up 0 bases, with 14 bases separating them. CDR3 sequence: CSALGAGSSYEQYF. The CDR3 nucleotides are TGCAGTGCTCTGGGGGCGGGGAGCTCCTACGAGCAGTACTTC.

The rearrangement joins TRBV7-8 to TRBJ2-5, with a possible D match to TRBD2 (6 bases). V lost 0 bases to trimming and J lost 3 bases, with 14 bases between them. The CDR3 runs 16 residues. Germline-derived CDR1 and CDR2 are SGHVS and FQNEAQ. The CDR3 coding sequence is TGTGCCAGCAGCTTAGCGCGACTAGTCGGGAAAGAGACCCAGTACTTC. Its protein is CASSLARLVGKETQYF.